This TCR beta chain came from a study of long-term antiretroviral therapy in people with HIV. Version v3.0 of the immunoSEQ assay ran at survey level. The repertoire was sequenced with immunoSEQ multiplex PCR; TCRdb's copy has only in-frame clones and lacks some. The sample shows approximately 17,000 clones, roughly 80% of them seen only once. Study-level points and caveats: Clonotypes expanded prior to ART showed repertoire dominance at all sampled time points. Blood in the study was drawn between 2004 and 2017, possibly under older ART regimens, which may be less effective than current ones. Neither ART adherence, viral resistance nor therapy changes were documented.

Germline-derived CDR1 and CDR2 are SNHLY and FYNNEI. This CDR3 comprises 14 residues. Between the trimmed V and J ends, which lost 4 bases and 5 bases, there was a span of 9 bases. This clone has only one observation. As yet, its antigen is unknown. This clonotype was obtained from a woman aged 18-30 years with HIV. The material was unsorted PBMCs, obtained 0.6 years after starting antiretroviral therapy. This chain uses TRBV2 with TRBJ1-6; D call uncertain. The CDR3: CASSVAGDNSPLHF. CDR3 nucleotide sequence: TGTGCCAGCAGTGTAGCAGGAGATAATTCACCCCTCCACTTT.